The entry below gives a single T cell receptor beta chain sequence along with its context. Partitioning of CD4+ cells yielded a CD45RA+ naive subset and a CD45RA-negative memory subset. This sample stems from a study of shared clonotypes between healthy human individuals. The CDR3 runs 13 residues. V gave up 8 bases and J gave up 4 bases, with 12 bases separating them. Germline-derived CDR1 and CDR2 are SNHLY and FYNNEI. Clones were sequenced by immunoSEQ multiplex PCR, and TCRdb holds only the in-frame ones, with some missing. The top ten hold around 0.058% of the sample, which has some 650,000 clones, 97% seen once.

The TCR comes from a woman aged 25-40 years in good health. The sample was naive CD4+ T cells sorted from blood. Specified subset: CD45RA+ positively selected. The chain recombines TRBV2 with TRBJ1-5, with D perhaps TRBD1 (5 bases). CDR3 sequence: CASDGGINQPQHF. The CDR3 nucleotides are TGTGCCAGCGACGGGGGAATAAATCAGCCCCAGCATTTT.